This TCR beta chain was obtained from a study of blood T cell repertoires in COVID-19. Study context: COVID-19 samples collected from the United States, Italy and Spain covered acute and convalescent phases.

Per the authors' pipeline: Amplification of reference gene primers was used by the study to estimate nucleated cell counts. TCRdb's copy holds only in-frame clones and misses some; the assay was immunoSEQ multiplex PCR. V and J calls and clone size come straight from that table; D and trimming were deduced from the DNA. The data hold fewer than 500,000 clones, with roughly 87% observed a single time. The CDR3 runs 14 residues. Germline V gene sequence: CDR1 LNHDA, CDR2 SQIVND (reference sequence). V shed 7 bases and J shed 3 bases, with 15 bases lying between them. In assigning cohorts, the study relied on participant-reported clinical history.

The TCR originated in a woman in her late teens or twenties who had recovered from COVID-19. The chain couples TRBV19 to TRBJ1-1; D gene ambiguous. The sample was PBMCs or T cells enriched from blood (not recorded which). The CDR3: CASNSLRVDTEAFF. CDR3 nucleotide sequence: TGTGCCAGTAACTCCCTCCGGGTGGACACTGAAGCTTTCTTT.